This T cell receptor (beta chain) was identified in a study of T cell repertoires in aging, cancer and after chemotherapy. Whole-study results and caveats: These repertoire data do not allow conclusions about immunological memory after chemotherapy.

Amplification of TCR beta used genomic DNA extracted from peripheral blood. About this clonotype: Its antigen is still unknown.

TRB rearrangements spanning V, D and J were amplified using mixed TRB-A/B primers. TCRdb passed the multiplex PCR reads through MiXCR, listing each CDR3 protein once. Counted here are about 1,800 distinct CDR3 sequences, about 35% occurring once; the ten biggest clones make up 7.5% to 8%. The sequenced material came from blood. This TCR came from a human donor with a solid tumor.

The CDR3 DNA follows: TGTGCCAGCAGCTTTCCTAGCGGGGCTGAGACCCAGTACTTC. This codes for CASSFPSGAETQYF. The V gene is TRBV5-6, the J gene TRBJ2-5, with 9 bases identical to TRBD2. V trimming: 2 bases; J trimming: 5 bases; junction bases outside the gene matches: 4. This CDR3 region has 14 residues. Looked up from germline, CDR1 is SGHDT and CDR2 is YYEEEE. The full variable domain, its missing parts supplied by reference TRBV5-6 and TRBJ2-5, is DAGVTQSPTHLIKTRGQQVTLRCSPKSGHDTVSWYQQALGQGPQFIFQYYEEEERQRGNFPDRFSGHQFPNYSSELNVNALLLGDSALYLCASSFPSGAETQYFGPGTRLLVL.